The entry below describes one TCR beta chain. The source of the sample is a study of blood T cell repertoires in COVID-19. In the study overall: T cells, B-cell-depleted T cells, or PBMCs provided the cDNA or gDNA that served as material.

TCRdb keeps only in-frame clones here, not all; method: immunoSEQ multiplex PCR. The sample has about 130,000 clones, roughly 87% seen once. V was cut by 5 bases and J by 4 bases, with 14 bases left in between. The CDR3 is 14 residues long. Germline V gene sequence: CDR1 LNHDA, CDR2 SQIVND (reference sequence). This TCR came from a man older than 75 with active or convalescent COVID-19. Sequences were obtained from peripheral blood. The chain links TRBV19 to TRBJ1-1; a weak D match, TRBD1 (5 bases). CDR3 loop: CASSAQGFGTEAFF. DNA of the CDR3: TGTGCCAGTAGTGCCCAGGGATTTGGCACTGAAGCTTTCTTT.